What follows are 3 T cell receptor beta chains derived from one specimen sequenced in a study of CXCR3-negative and CXCR3-positive naive CD8 T cells. Study outcomes and limitations: Naive cells that were CXCR3-positive had more hydrophobic TRB CDR3s (compared with CXCR3-negative naive cells).

UMI labels and 5' RACE were used to prepare the TRB cDNA libraries. Following a re-call of the 5' RACE reads, TCRdb has one entry per CDR3 protein and lacks DNA. This sample contains 85,000 to 120,000 distinct CDR3 sequences. No antigen has been identified for these receptors. The sequenced sample consisted of naive CXCR3+ CD8+ T cells from blood. Subset given: CD45RO-CCR7+CD27+CD95- naive CD8+ T cells expressing CXCR3 (TNR3+). These receptors all come from a human donor in good health. Some clones in this sample may be carry-over from other donors' samples.

V is TRBV4-1 and J is TRBJ2-3; TCRdb's D gene call, TRBD2, goes unchecked for lack of DNA. Germline V gene sequence: CDR1 MGHRA, CDR2 YSYEKL. The CDR3 has 16 residues. The CDR3 region is CASSQAEVSNTDTQYF.

The V call is TRBV28, the J call TRBJ2-7; TCRdb outputs TRBD1, but without DNA this stays unchecked. This CDR3 has 15 amino acids. The germline V gene encodes CDR1 MDHEN and CDR2 SYDVKM. CDR3 sequence reads: CASTPGGGQSYEQYF.

The J gene is TRBJ2-1, the V gene TRBV2; no DNA is available, so the TRBD2 call from TCRdb remains unchecked. The germline gives CDR1 SNHLY, CDR2 FYNNEI. The CDR3 is 15 amino acids. Here the CDR3 reads CASSVGTSLYNEQFF.